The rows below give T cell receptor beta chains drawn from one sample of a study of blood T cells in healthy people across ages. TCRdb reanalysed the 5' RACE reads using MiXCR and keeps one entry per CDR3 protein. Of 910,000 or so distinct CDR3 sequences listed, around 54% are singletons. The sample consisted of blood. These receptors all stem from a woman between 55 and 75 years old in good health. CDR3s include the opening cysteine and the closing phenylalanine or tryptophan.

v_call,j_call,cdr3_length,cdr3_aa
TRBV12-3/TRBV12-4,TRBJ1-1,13,CASGDSRNTEAFF
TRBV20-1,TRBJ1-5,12,CSYVVGNQPQHF
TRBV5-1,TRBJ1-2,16,CASRNSAGTNNYGYTF
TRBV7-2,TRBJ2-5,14,CASSFTRQSETQYF
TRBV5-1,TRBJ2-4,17,CASSSLGGSDAKNIQYF
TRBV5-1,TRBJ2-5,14,CASSWGYSGETQYF
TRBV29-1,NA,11,CSGRTAETQYF
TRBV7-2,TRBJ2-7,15,CASSLGTVGVYEQYF
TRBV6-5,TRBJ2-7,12,CASRPAAYEQYF
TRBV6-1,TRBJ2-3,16,CASSVGLAESTDTQYF
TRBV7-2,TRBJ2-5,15,CASSLVNARQETQYF
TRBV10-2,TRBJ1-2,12,CALPVREYGYTF
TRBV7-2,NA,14,CASSVGSVGETQYF
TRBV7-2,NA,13,CASSRTEEYEQYF
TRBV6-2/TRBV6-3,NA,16,CASAKYFTSGSYEQYF
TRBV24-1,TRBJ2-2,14,CATSDTGNTGELFF
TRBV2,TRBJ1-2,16,CASSEFRPKANYGYTF
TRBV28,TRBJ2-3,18,CASSLTGAGGPATDTQYF
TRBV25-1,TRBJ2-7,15,CASSESEWESGEQYF
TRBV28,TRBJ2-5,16,CASSLLRQGAGETQYF
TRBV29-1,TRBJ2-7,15,CSVAGGSKSSYEQYF
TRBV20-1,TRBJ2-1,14,CSASSGGVYNEQFF
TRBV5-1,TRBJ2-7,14,CASSYSGASYEQYF
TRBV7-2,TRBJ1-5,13,CASSPLINQPQHF
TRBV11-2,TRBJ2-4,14,CASSLLLVKNIQYF
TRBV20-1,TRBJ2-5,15,CSAGAASGGQETQYF
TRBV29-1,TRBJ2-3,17,CSVEVWTGRHRAGTQYF
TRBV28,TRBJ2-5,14,CASSGGGLYETQYF
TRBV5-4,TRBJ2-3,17,CASSLRQGVGGTDTQYF